This TCR beta chain was found in a study of shared clonotypes between healthy human individuals. Study at large: Samples came from a couple of female and three male donors aged 18 to 49. Whole-study results and caveats: For sorted subsets, rarefaction showed incomplete sequencing despite large depth. What limited the represented genetic and exposure-history diversity was the small number of donors.

About this clone: Its antigen is not identified. This specimen includes other DNA sequences encoding the same CDR3.

Sequencing was performed with immunoSEQ multiplex PCR; in TCRdb, only in-frame clones are kept and a portion is missing. This table has 2 million to 3 million clones, more than 90% appearing once. Germline V lookup: CDR1 MNHEY, CDR2 SVGAGI. The CDR3 has 16 amino acids. V lost 2 bases and J 0 bases, leaving 8 bases between the germline ends. The gene calls are TRBV6-5 and TRBJ1-6; no firm D call. What was sequenced was naive CD4+ T cells sorted from blood. Subset described: CD45RA+ positively selected. This sequence originates from a man aged 18 to 29 in good health. This CDR3 is CASSYSKSSYNSPLHF. The CDR3 bases are TGTGCCAGCAGTTACAGCAAGAGCTCCTATAATTCACCCCTCCACTTT.